This TCR beta chain was captured in a study of CD8 T cells in Susac syndrome. The V gene lost 5 bases and the J gene lost 7 bases, with 11 bases spanning the gap. This CDR3 has 12 residues. The germline gives CDR1 DFQATT, CDR2 SNEGSKA (reference sequence). Random-hexamer reverse transcription was applied to about 0.5 to 1 ug RNA. Across 54 Vbeta and 13 Jbeta, TCR beta CDR3 was amplified with immunoSEQ multiplex PCR. TCRdb reprocessed the immunoSEQ multiplex PCR reads via MiXCR and lists one record per CDR3 protein. The sample has approximately 230,000 distinct CDR3 sequences, 85% to 95% seen once. The sequenced target, TCR beta, came from blood CD8+ and CD4+ T cells. The patients who served as multiple sclerosis controls were treatment-naive and had stable or active relapsing-remitting disease that fulfilled the revised McDonald criteria.

This chain joins TRBV20-1 and TRBJ2-2; D unclear. The specimen was CD4+ T cells from PBMCs. This sequence originates from a human donor with multiple sclerosis. CDR3 sequence (DNA): TGCAGTGCTGACTCGGATGGCGGGGAGCTGTTTTTT. It is translated as CSADSDGGELFF.